This entry lists 20 T cell receptor beta chains sequenced from one sample in a study of blood T cell repertoires in COVID-19. Clones were read by immunoSEQ multiplex PCR, and TCRdb kept only the in-frame ones, dropping some. The table includes just under 150,000 clones, roughly 90% detected once. The sequencing input was peripheral blood. The source of these receptors is a human donor in a cohort sampled during active COVID-19.

V gene TRBV30 combines with J gene TRBJ1-2; D is perhaps TRBD1 (6 bases). CDR3 length equals 13 residues. In germline, CDR1 is GTSNPN, CDR2 SVGIG (reference sequence). V lost 1 base, J lost 5 bases, and 11 bases lay in between. In nucleotides, the CDR3 is TGTGCCTGGAGTGAGGGGGAACTTTATGGCTACACCTTC. Protein product: CAWSEGELYGYTF.

The rearrangement uses TRBV7-8 and TRBJ2-1, with TRBD1 as a possible D gene (6 bases). The CDR3 loop spans 15 amino acids. Trimming left V 5 bases short and J 2 bases short, with 13 bases between. CDR1 is SGHVS, CDR2 FQNEAQ, per germline. CDR3 sequence reads: CASSVTRGPYNEQFF. CDR3 bases: TGTGCCAGCAGCGTTACCAGGGGCCCCTACAATGAGCAGTTCTTC.

This rearrangement joins TRBV7-3 to TRBJ2-1; 7 nucleotides agree with TRBD2. Germline values: CDR1 SGHTA, CDR2 FQGTGA. With 4 bases clipped from V and 8 bases from J, the junction kept 8 bases outside the gene matches. The CDR3 totals 14 residues. CDR3 sequence (DNA): TGTGCCAGCAGCTCGGGACTACCCGTCGATGAGCAGTTCTTC. Protein product: CASSSGLPVDEQFF.

The V gene is TRBV3-1 (or the pseudogene TRBV3-2), the J gene TRBJ2-1; tentatively, D is TRBD1 (5 bases). With 2 bases removed from V and 4 bases from J, the gap between germline ends came to 9 bases. In germline, CDR1 is LGHDT, CDR2 YNNKEL (reference sequence). The CDR3 sequence is 14 residues long. CDR3 protein: CASSQNRQYNEQFF. In nucleotides, the CDR3 is TGTGCCAGCAGCCAAAACCGACAGTACAATGAGCAGTTCTTC.

The CDR3 DNA reads as TGTGCCGCCCCGGACAAGAACTATGGCTACACCTTC. Protein product: CAAPDKNYGYTF. J is TRBJ1-2 and V is TRBV7-6, with a weak D call TRBD1 (5 bases). The CDR3 covers 12 residues. V was shortened by 11 bases and J by 2 bases, with 12 bases between the two germline ends. Germline V gives CDR1 SGHVS, CDR2 FNYEAQ.

The J gene is TRBJ2-7, the V gene TRBV6-2 or TRBV6-3; weak D call: TRBD2 (5 bases). The CDR3 consists of 13 residues. V was trimmed by 6 bases and J by 3 bases, leaving 12 bases between them. From germline, CDR1 is MNHEY and CDR2 SVGEGT. The CDR3, as DNA: TGTGCCAGCAGCGTTGGCGGGCGCTACGAGCAGTACTTC. This codes for CASSVGGRYEQYF.

The chain carries TRBV5-8 and TRBJ2-3; a weak D match, TRBD1 (7 bases). The CDR3 covers 17 residues. Trimming stripped 0 bases from V and 5 bases from J, with 19 bases between. Germline V lookup: CDR1 SGHTS, CDR2 YDEGEE. As DNA, the CDR3 is TGTGCCAGCAGCTTGGAGTGGAGGGGGCGAAGTCGAGATACGCAGTATTTT. Translating gives CASSLEWRGRSRDTQYF.

A note on this clone: One junction end does not reproduce the germline sequence, and a read error may be involved. This rearrangement joins TRBV6-1 to TRBJ2-7; weak D call: TRBD1 (5 bases). The CDR3 is made up of 15 amino acids. Germline CDR1 and CDR2: MNHNS and SASEGT. CDR3 sequence reads: CASSEFFQGPSLLSF. The CDR3 nucleotides are TGTGCCAGCAGTGAATTTTTCCAGGGCCCCTCTCTCCTAAGTTTC.

A single count supports this clone. The chain links TRBV4-1 to TRBJ2-5; 7 positions match TRBD1. Germline assignment: CDR1 MGHRA and CDR2 YSYEKL. The CDR3 consists of 14 residues. After removal of 0 bases from V and 5 bases from J, the junction contained 3 bases not matched to a gene. The CDR3 region is CASSQEQGWETQYF. CDR3 bases: TGCGCCAGCAGCCAAGAACAGGGGTGGGAGACCCAGTACTTC.

The rearrangement joins TRBV4-2 to TRBJ1-4; no clear D. This CDR3 contains 17 residues. Germline V gene lookup returns CDR1 LGHNA and CDR2 YNFKEQ. V lost 1 base, J lost 0 bases, and 12 bases lay in between. The chain's CDR3 is CASSQVGSSATNEKLFF. CDR3 nucleotide sequence: TGTGCCAGCAGCCAAGTGGGGAGTTCTGCAACTAATGAAAAACTGTTTTTT.

This clone occurred once. The chain joins TRBV2 to TRBJ2-2, with TRBD2 as a possible D gene (6 bases). Germline V lookup: CDR1 SNHLY, CDR2 FYNNEI. V lost 7 bases, J lost 3 bases, and 12 bases lay in between. The CDR3 runs to 14 residues. The CDR3: CASTWGVDTGELFF. The CDR3 coding sequence is TGTGCCAGCACCTGGGGGGTAGACACCGGGGAGCTGTTTTTT. The entire variable domain, with the rest obtained from reference TRBV2 and TRBJ2-2, is as follows: EPEVTQTPSHQVTQMGQEVILRCVPISNHLYFYWYRQILGQKVEFLVSFYNNEISEKSEIFDDQFSVERPDGSNFTLKIRSTKLEDSAMYFCASTWGVDTGELFFGEGSRLTVL.

The J gene is TRBJ1-4, the V gene TRBV7-2; D ambiguous. V was pared by 1 base and J by 5 bases, with 14 bases between. Germline V lookup: CDR1 SGHTA, CDR2 FQGNSA. The CDR3 consists of 16 residues. Here the CDR3 reads CASSLVRGYGNEKLFF. The CDR3 region has the DNA TGTGCCAGCAGCTTAGTTCGGGGTTATGGAAATGAAAAACTGTTTTTT.

The CDR3 DNA reads TGCGCCAGCAGCCAAGCTCCGGGAGAGACCCAGTACTTC. This translates into CASSQAPGETQYF. The chain couples TRBV4-3 to TRBJ2-5; D ambiguous. The ends were cut back, 1 base at V and 4 bases at J, with 7 bases in the middle. This CDR3 is 13 amino acids long. Germline values: CDR1 LGHNA, CDR2 YSLEER.

The CDR3, as DNA: TGCGCCAGCAGCCTGACTAGCGGGGGGGTTACCGGGGCCGGTACGCAGTATTTT. It yields the protein CASSLTSGGVTGAGTQYF. The chain uses TRBV5-1 and TRBJ2-3; 14 bases fit TRBD2. With V trimmed by 4 bases and J by 8 bases, 15 bases remained unmatched. The CDR3 runs to 18 residues. Germline V gene lookup returns CDR1 SGHRS and CDR2 YFSETQ.

This clone came up once. The chain combines TRBV9 with TRBJ1-3, with unresolved D. The CDR3 runs 13 residues. The V gene lost 1 base and the J gene lost 8 bases, with 10 bases spanning the gap. CDR1 and CDR2 (germline): SGDLS, YYNGEE. CDR3 DNA sequence: TGTGCCAGCAGCGTAACCTCGGGGTACACCATATATTTT. This codes for CASSVTSGYTIYF.

The V call is TRBV4-3, the J call TRBJ2-5; D call uncertain. The CDR3 is 14 amino acids. CDR1 is LGHNA, CDR2 YSLEER, per germline. Trimming removed 2 bases from V and 0 bases from J, with 7 bases in between. In DNA form, the CDR3 reads TGCGCCAGCAGCCAATTCGGTAACCAAGAGACCCAGTACTTC. This gives the protein CASSQFGNQETQYF.

This clone was observed a few times. V gene TRBV5-1 combines with J gene TRBJ2-2; tentative D call: TRBD2 (5 bases). There are 15 residues in the CDR3. The V end was cut by 0 bases, the J end by 6 bases, with 12 bases between. From germline, CDR1 is SGHRS and CDR2 YFSETQ. The CDR3 bases are TGCGCCAGCAGCTTGGGGGAAGGAGGCTCCGGGGAGCTGTTTTTT. As protein: CASSLGEGGSGELFF. The full variable domain, its missing parts supplied by reference TRBV5-1 and TRBJ2-2, is KAGVTQTPRYLIKTRGQQVTLSCSPISGHRSVSWYQQTPGQGLQFLFEYFSETQRNKGNFPGRFSGRQFSNSRSEMNVSTLELGDSALYLCASSLGEGGSGELFFGEGSRLTVL.

This rearrangement joins TRBV6-2 or TRBV6-3 to TRBJ2-6; TRBD1 agrees at 7 bases. Germline CDR1 MNHEY, CDR2 SVGEGT. The CDR3 contains 16 residues. Trimming cost V 2 bases and J 4 bases; bases outside gene matches: 5. CDR3 sequence (DNA): TGTGCCAGCAGTTACGCCAGGGGGACCGGGGCCAACGTCCTGACTTTC. Amino acid sequence: CASSYARGTGANVLTF.

The rearrangement links TRBV20-1 to TRBJ2-3; D perhaps matches TRBD2 (7 bases). The CDR3 covers 11 residues. The germline CDR1 and CDR2 sequences are DFQATT and SNEGSKA (reference sequence). V was trimmed by 7 bases and J by 5 bases, leaving 10 bases between them. CDR3 in amino acids: CSGGGRDTQYF. CDR3 in DNA: TGCAGTGGGGGGGGGCGAGATACGCAGTATTTT.

The chain employs TRBV29-1 and TRBJ1-2; possibly TRBD1 for D (5 bases). Germline V CDR1 and CDR2: SQVTM, ANQGSEA. The V gene lost 5 bases and the J gene lost 5 bases, with 15 bases spanning the gap. CDR3 length: 13 amino acids. CDR3 protein: CSVSAGSGYGYTF. The CDR3 bases are TGCAGCGTTAGTGCAGGGAGCGGGTATGGCTACACCTTC.